Listed below are T cell receptor beta chains from one sample, sequenced in a study of blood T cell repertoires in COVID-19. The protocol was immunoSEQ multiplex PCR, while the TCRdb copy is restricted to in-frame clones and leaves out a portion. The table shows 150,000 to 200,000 clones, with approximately 81% occurring only once. The material sequenced was peripheral blood. The origin of the receptors is a woman in her seventies with COVID-19, enrolled during active disease. Each CDR3 is given with its conserved first and last residue. Each record gives: clone size, J gene, D gene, V gene, CDR3 protein, CDR3 DNA. A D gene is named only where the DNA matches it firmly. Clone size is given for some rows only: seen once, a few or many times, or a class if the clone is expanded.

size: .; J: TRBJ1-2; D: TRBD1; V: TRBV29-1; CDR3: CSAGQGSYGYTF; DNA: TGCAGCGCGGGACAGGGGTCCTATGGCTACACCTTC
size: .; J: TRBJ1-1; D: TRBD1; V: TRBV6-5; CDR3: CASSTSKTGTGTSF; DNA: TGTGCCAGCAGTACCTCGAAGACCGGGACAGGGACTTCCTTT
size: .; J: TRBJ2-3; D: TRBD2; V: TRBV28; CDR3: CASSPTSGSHTDTQYF; DNA: TGTGCCAGCAGTCCTACTAGCGGGAGTCATACAGATACGCAGTATTTT
size: .; J: TRBJ2-1; D: TRBD2; V: TRBV30; CDR3: CAWRQRGGGNEQFF; DNA: TGTGCCTGGAGGCAGCGGGGGGGCGGAAATGAGCAGTTCTTC
size: .; J: TRBJ1-6; D: .; V: TRBV3-1/TRBV3-2; CDR3: CASSQDWQGKSPLHF; DNA: TGTGCCAGCAGCCAAGATTGGCAGGGAAAATCACCCCTCCACTTT
size: .; J: TRBJ1-6; D: TRBD1; V: TRBV7-8; CDR3: CASSSDRGSPLHF; DNA: TGTGCCAGCAGCTCTGACAGGGGTTCACCCCTCCACTTT
size: .; J: TRBJ1-5; D: .; V: TRBV28; CDR3: CASSQSSGGQPQHF; DNA: TGTGCCAGCAGTCAAAGTAGCGGGGGGCAGCCCCAGCATTTT
size: .; J: TRBJ1-5; D: .; V: TRBV18; CDR3: CASSPASQGSNQPQHF; DNA: TGTGCCAGCTCACCAGCTTCACAGGGCAGCAATCAGCCCCAGCATTTT
size: .; J: TRBJ1-1; D: .; V: TRBV24-1; CDR3: CATSGPGLMNTEAFF; DNA: TGTGCCACCAGTGGCCCGGGATTAATGAACACTGAAGCTTTCTTT
size: .; J: TRBJ1-2; D: .; V: TRBV5-1; CDR3: CASSETGSNYGYTF; DNA: TGCGCCAGCTCTGAAACAGGCAGTAACTATGGCTACACCTTC
size: once; J: TRBJ2-1; D: .; V: TRBV5-1; CDR3: CASSLSGGWEQFF; DNA: TGCGCCAGCAGCTTGAGTGGAGGTTGGGAGCAGTTCTTC
size: .; J: TRBJ2-5; D: .; V: TRBV7-8; CDR3: CASSLALVGGEETQYF; DNA: TGTGCCAGCAGCTTAGCCCTGGTAGGGGGGGAAGAGACCCAGTACTTC
size: .; J: TRBJ1-2; D: .; V: TRBV12-5; CDR3: CASGLVVGGWVGNYGYTF; DNA: TGTGCTAGTGGTTTGGTCGTAGGGGGATGGGTAGGGAACTATGGCTACACCTTC
size: .; J: TRBJ1-1; D: .; V: TRBV5-1; CDR3: CASKGGGGNTEAFF; DNA: TGCGCCAGCAAGGGGGGGGGCGGAAACACTGAAGCTTTCTTT
size: .; J: TRBJ2-7; D: .; V: TRBV6-5; CDR3: CASSRTSGGQYF; DNA: TGTGCCAGCAGTCGTACATCAGGTGGGCAGTACTTC
size: .; J: TRBJ2-2; D: TRBD2; V: TRBV5-1; CDR3: CASSLDLAGAKTGELFF; DNA: TGCGCCAGCAGCTTGGATCTAGCGGGAGCGAAAACCGGGGAGCTGTTTTTT
size: .; J: TRBJ1-1; D: .; V: TRBV10-3; CDR3: CAISQYGNTEAFF; DNA: TGTGCCATCAGTCAGTACGGGAACACTGAAGCTTTCTTT
size: .; J: TRBJ1-5; D: TRBD1; V: TRBV2; CDR3: CASNKNRGAQPQHF; DNA: TGTGCCAGCAATAAAAACAGGGGAGCTCAGCCCCAGCATTTT
size: .; J: TRBJ2-7; D: .; V: TRBV9; CDR3: CASSATTGPSTEQYF; DNA: TGTGCCAGCAGCGCCACTACAGGTCCGTCCACCGAGCAGTACTTC
size: .; J: TRBJ1-5; D: TRBD1; V: TRBV28; CDR3: CASSPPTGLAQPQHF; DNA: TGTGCCAGCAGTCCCCCGACAGGGTTAGCTCAGCCCCAGCATTTT
size: .; J: TRBJ2-1; D: TRBD2; V: TRBV5-1; CDR3: CASSLGTSGNNEQFF; DNA: TGCGCCAGCAGCTTAGGGACTAGCGGTAACAATGAGCAGTTCTTC
size: once; J: TRBJ1-1; D: .; V: TRBV5-1; CDR3: CASRVRTAASAGNTEAFF; DNA: TGCGCCAGCAGGGTTCGGACGGCAGCCTCGGCGGGGAACACTGAAGCTTTCTTT
size: .; J: TRBJ1-6; D: TRBD1; V: TRBV18; CDR3: CASSPTGTGDSPLHF; DNA: TGTGCCAGCTCCCCTACCGGGACAGGGGACTCACCCCTCCACTTT
size: .; J: TRBJ1-5; D: TRBD1; V: TRBV14; CDR3: CASSPRQGGQPQHF; DNA: TGTGCCAGCAGCCCTCGACAGGGCGGTCAGCCCCAGCATTTT
size: .; J: TRBJ2-7; D: .; V: TRBV5-1; CDR3: CASSFLQDYEQYF; DNA: TGCGCCAGCAGCTTCTTACAGGACTACGAGCAGTACTTC
size: .; J: TRBJ2-7; D: TRBD1; V: TRBV7-9; CDR3: CASTKSGGKGYEQYF; DNA: TGTGCCAGCACCAAATCAGGGGGTAAGGGTTACGAGCAGTACTTC
size: .; J: TRBJ1-1; D: TRBD1; V: TRBV28; CDR3: CASIGSRGMAGTEAFF; DNA: TGTGCCAGCATAGGCAGCAGGGGGATGGCGGGCACTGAAGCTTTCTTT
size: .; J: TRBJ2-5; D: TRBD1; V: TRBV2; CDR3: CASRRGGTGETQYF; DNA: TGTGCCAGCAGGAGGGGGGGGACAGGGGAGACCCAGTACTTC
size: .; J: TRBJ1-2; D: .; V: TRBV28; CDR3: CASSPPVTDGYTF; DNA: TGTGCCAGCAGCCCACCTGTAACTGATGGCTACACCTTC
size: .; J: TRBJ1-6; D: .; V: TRBV9; CDR3: CASSVGEGWSPLHF; DNA: TGTGCCAGCAGCGTAGGGGAGGGCTGGTCACCCCTCCACTTT
size: once; J: TRBJ2-2; D: .; V: TRBV20-1; CDR3: CSASELRQKNTGELFF; DNA: TGCAGTGCTAGTGAATTAAGACAGAAGAACACCGGGGAGCTGTTTTTT